The 18 T cell receptor beta chains listed next were all sequenced from one sample in a study of technical replicates of blood from a handful of donors. Sequencing was performed with immunoSEQ multiplex PCR; in TCRdb, only in-frame clones are kept and a portion is missing. The sample has approximately 50,000 clones; more than 70% are singletons. The sample consisted of PBMCs. These receptors all come from a human donor in good health. Some clones in this sample may be carry-over from other donors' samples.

The chain employs TRBV4-1 and TRBJ2-7; D call uncertain. Trimming shortened V by 0 bases and J by 0 bases, and 6 bases separated the two germline ends. Per the germline V gene, CDR1 is MGHRA and CDR2 is YSYEKL. The CDR3 has 14 residues. In DNA, the CDR3 is TGCGCCAGCAGCCAAGACAGGTACTCCTACGAGCAGTACTTC. This encodes CASSQDRYSYEQYF.

Only one count was recorded for this clone. V is TRBV9 and J is TRBJ2-3, with 10 bases that match TRBD2. V lost 0 bases to trimming and J lost 5 bases; unmatched junction nucleotides: 6. The germline V gene encodes CDR1 SGDLS and CDR2 YYNGEE. This CDR3 comprises 16 residues. CDR3: CASSVGASGRIDTQYF. The CDR3 coding sequence is TGTGCCAGCAGCGTAGGGGCTAGCGGGAGAATAGATACGCAGTATTTT.

There are a few counts of this clone. V usage is TRBV4-2 and J usage is TRBJ1-1; the D is unclear. Trimming took 0 bases from V and 8 from J, leaving 13 bases between them. The germline gives CDR1 LGHNA, CDR2 YNFKEQ. This CDR3 is built from 14 residues. The CDR3 nucleotides read TGTGCCAGCAGCCAAGACAGGACTGCACTAGAAGCTTTCTTT. Encoded protein: CASSQDRTALEAFF.

This clone counts as medium-sized. The V call is TRBV4-3, the J call TRBJ2-5, with a tentative D call TRBD2 (5 bases). Germline lookup yields CDR1 LGHNA and CDR2 YSLEER. The CDR3 consists of 15 residues. Trimming stripped 0 bases from V and 1 base from J, with 9 bases between. The CDR3, as DNA: TGCGCCAGCAGCCAAGAACGGGGTGGCCAAGAGACCCAGTACTTC. Its protein is CASSQERGGQETQYF.

The chain employs TRBV28 and TRBJ1-6; 7 bases align to TRBD1. Germline loops: CDR1 MDHEN, CDR2 SYDVKM. V shed 5 bases and J 7 bases; nucleotides not matched to a gene: 5. This CDR3 is 14 amino acids long. CDR3 protein: CASSPGTVNSPLHF. CDR3 sequence (DNA): TGTGCCAGCAGTCCAGGGACAGTAAATTCACCCCTCCACTTT.

The chain joins TRBV4-3 to TRBJ2-5, with 14 nucleotides matching TRBD2. Germline-derived CDR1 and CDR2 are LGHNA and YSLEER. The V segment lost 0 bases and the J segment 5 bases; nucleotides outside the gene matches: 8. The length of the CDR3 is 18 residues. CDR3 DNA sequence: TGCGCCAGCAGCCAAGATCGGGGGACTAGCGGGAGTCGGGAGACCCAGTACTTC. This translates into CASSQDRGTSGSRETQYF.

The chain is built from TRBV19 and TRBJ1-1; weak D call: TRBD1 (6 bases). The CDR3 has 14 residues. Germline values: CDR1 LNHDA, CDR2 SQIVND (reference sequence). The V end was cut by 2 bases, the J end by 2 bases, with 9 bases between. This CDR3 is CASSIQGINTEAFF. The CDR3 DNA reads TGTGCCAGTAGTATACAGGGGATTAACACTGAAGCTTTCTTT.

This chain joins TRBV11-3 and TRBJ2-5; 9 bases fit TRBD1. The CDR3 spans 15 residues. Trimming removed 1 base from V and 5 bases from J; junction bases left unmatched: 5. The germline V gene has CDR1 SGHNT and CDR2 YENEEA. CDR3 DNA: TGTGCCAGCAGCTTAGGGACAGGGGAGATGGAGACCCAGTACTTC. This codes for CASSLGTGEMETQYF.

The rearrangement links TRBV7-2 to TRBJ2-7, with D tentatively TRBD2 (6 bases). The CDR3 is made up of 14 amino acids. The V gene lost 7 bases and the J gene lost 2 bases, with 15 bases spanning the gap. The V gene's germline CDR1 is SGHTA and CDR2 FQGNSA. This CDR3 is CASNLFGSTYEQYF. CDR3 DNA: TGTGCCAGCAACCTATTCGGGAGCACCTACGAGCAGTACTTC.

This chain connects TRBV2 to TRBJ2-7, with TRBD2 matching over 7 bases. Trimming took 6 bases from V and 0 from J; bases not matched to a gene: 8. This CDR3 contains 15 residues. Germline CDR1 SNHLY, CDR2 FYNNEI. The CDR3 loop reads CASSPGGSLSYEQYF. CDR3 sequence (DNA): TGTGCCAGCAGCCCCGGGGGGTCCCTCTCCTACGAGCAGTACTTC.

The J gene is TRBJ2-3, the V gene TRBV4-3; 7 nucleotides align to TRBD1. CDR1 is LGHNA and CDR2 is YSLEER in the germline V gene. The CDR3 is made up of 15 amino acids. With 0 bases clipped from V and 5 bases from J, the junction kept 5 bases outside the gene matches. This CDR3 reads CASSQDRGQVDTQYF. The CDR3 DNA reads as TGCGCCAGCAGCCAAGATCGTGGACAGGTAGATACGCAGTATTTT.

This sequence joins TRBV5-4 and TRBJ1-3; D uncertain. Trimming pared 1 base from V and 1 base from J, leaving 6 bases between. Germline V CDR1 and CDR2: SGHNT, YYREEE (reference sequence). CDR3 length: 14 residues. The CDR3 here is CASSLRGSGNTIYF. Written as DNA, the CDR3 is TGTGCCAGCAGCTTGAGAGGTTCTGGAAACACCATATATTTT. The full variable domain, with the rest looked up from reference TRBV5-4 and TRBJ1-3, is ETGVTQSPTHLIKTRGQQVTLRCSSQSGHNTVSWYQQALGQGPQFIFQYYREEENGRGNFPPRFSGLQFPNYSSELNVNALELDDSALYLCASSLRGSGNTIYFGEGSWLTVV.

As concerns this clone: Relative to the germline gene, one junction end is altered; a read error may explain this. The J gene is TRBJ2-1, the V gene TRBV19; TRBD2 matches at 10 bases. Germline V gives CDR1 LNHDA, CDR2 SQIVND (reference sequence). This CDR3 contains 17 residues. In nucleotides, the CDR3 is TGTGCCAGTAGCCAATTAACCTCTAGCGGGAGTGCCAATGAGCAGCTCTTC. This encodes CASSQLTSSGSANEQLF. The full variable domain, with the rest looked up from reference TRBV19 and TRBJ2-1, is DGGITQSPKYLFRKEGQNVTLSCEQNLNHDAMYWYRQDPGQGLRLIYYSQIVNDFQKGDIAEGYSVSREKKESFPLTVTSAQKNPTAFYLCASSQLTSSGSANEQLFGPGTRLTVL.

This clone was seen once. This rearrangement joins TRBV12-5 to TRBJ2-7; no firm D call. This CDR3 is 12 amino acids long. Trimming pared 3 bases from V and 7 bases from J, leaving 10 bases between. Germline V gives CDR1 LGHNT, CDR2 FRNRAP. The CDR3 reads CASGFYPREQYF. The CDR3, as DNA: TGTGCTAGTGGTTTTTATCCGAGGGAGCAGTACTTC.

The chain combines TRBV11-3 with TRBJ2-6; 7 bases line up with TRBD1. From germline, CDR1 is SGHNT and CDR2 YENEEA. The V segment lost 4 bases and the J segment 0 bases; nucleotides outside the gene matches: 3. There are 16 residues in the CDR3. CDR3 nucleotide sequence: TGTGCCAGCAGCTCGGGACAGTTCTCTGGGGCCAACGTCCTGACTTTC. Protein sequence: CASSSGQFSGANVLTF.

The V gene is TRBV6-5, the J gene TRBJ2-1, with D possibly being TRBD2 (5 bases). CDR1 is MNHEY, CDR2 SVGAGI, per germline. The CDR3 is made up of 14 amino acids. Trimming removed 0 bases from V and 7 bases from J, with 10 bases in between. DNA of the CDR3: TGTGCCAGCAGTTACTCCTATACGGGAAATGAGCAGTTCTTC. Amino acids: CASSYSYTGNEQFF.

The chain is built from TRBV11-2 and TRBJ2-5; D may be TRBD2 (6 bases). This CDR3 comprises 13 residues. CDR1 is SGHAT and CDR2 is FQNNGV in the germline V gene. The V end lost 2 bases, the J end lost 4 bases, and 8 bases lay between the germline ends. The CDR3 DNA sequence: TGTGCCAGCAGCTTAATGGGGGGAGAGACCCAGTACTTC. This codes for CASSLMGGETQYF.

V and J are TRBV2 and TRBJ2-1; 9 bases are a match to TRBD1. The CDR3 has 16 amino acids. CDR1 and CDR2 from the germline V gene are SNHLY and FYNNEI. V was clipped by 3 bases and J by 5 bases; unmatched bases: 8. CDR3 DNA: TGTGCCAGCAGTGAGGTTACCGGGACAGGGAACAATGAGCAGTTCTTC. The encoded protein is CASSEVTGTGNNEQFF.